The 25 T cell receptor beta chains in this list originate from one sample, sequenced in a study of cytomegalovirus exposure and HLA in healthy donors. Primers: 60 Vbeta forward and 13 Jbeta reverse. The table came from immunoSEQ multiplex PCR; TCRdb's copy has only in-frame clones and leaves some out. The data contain 150,000 to 200,000 clones, 60% to 80% of them singletons. The sequenced material came from PBMCs. The source is a woman between 50 and 59 years old in good health and CMV-seropositive.

The genes are TRBV2 and TRBJ2-1; 14 positions agree with TRBD2. The V gene's germline CDR1 is SNHLY and CDR2 FYNNEI. This CDR3 has 14 residues. Losses at the gene ends were 6 bases for V and 7 bases for J; bases not matched to a gene: 2. The CDR3: CASRRTSGGNEQFF. The CDR3 nucleotides are TGTGCCAGCAGGAGGACTAGCGGGGGGAATGAGCAGTTCTTC.

A few counts support this clone. The CDR3 nucleotides read TGTGCCAGCAGCTTAGCTAAGAACTCCTACAATGAGCAGTTCTTC. Protein: CASSLAKNSYNEQFF. The chain employs TRBV11-3 and TRBJ2-1; D gene unclear. The CDR3 sequence is 15 residues long. Germline CDR1 SGHNT, CDR2 YENEEA. V gave up 1 base and J gave up 0 bases, with 7 bases separating them.

The J gene is TRBJ1-1, the V gene TRBV4-1, with TRBD1 identical over 7 bases. J lost 3 bases, V lost 1 base, and 11 bases had no gene match. CDR1 MGHRA and CDR2 YSYEKL come from the germline V gene. CDR3 size: 17 residues. The DNA for the CDR3 is TGCGCCAGCAGCCAAGCCCGGACAGGCGGGGCGGACACTGAAGCTTTCTTT. It encodes CASSQARTGGADTEAFF.

This sequence joins TRBV6-1 and TRBJ2-7; 9 nucleotides align to TRBD2. Germline trimming cut 0 bases from V and 3 bases from J; bases unmatched to any gene: 9. Germline CDR1 is MNHNS and CDR2 is SASEGT. The CDR3 consists of 17 residues. CDR3 bases: TGTGCCAGCAGTGAAGCGCTTCGATTAGCGGGGGACTACGAGCAGTACTTC. It yields the protein CASSEALRLAGDYEQYF.

The V call is TRBV19, the J call TRBJ2-7; no reliable D call. Germline V gene lookup returns CDR1 LNHDA and CDR2 SQIVND (reference sequence). The CDR3 spans 12 residues. Deletions cut 3 bases from V and 3 bases from J, with 6 bases between. The CDR3 protein is CASSMRSYEQYF. Written as DNA, the CDR3 is TGTGCCAGTAGTATGAGGAGCTACGAGCAGTACTTC. The full variable domain, in which reference TRBV19 and TRBJ2-7 provide the parts outside the CDR3, is DGGITQSPKYLFRKEGQNVTLSCEQNLNHDAMYWYRQDPGQGLRLIYYSQIVNDFQKGDIAEGYSVSREKKESFPLTVTSAQKNPTAFYLCASSMRSYEQYFGPGTRLTVT.

In its sample, this clone was seen a few times. The rearrangement links TRBV5-1 to TRBJ2-7; a possible D gene is TRBD1 (6 bases). V gave up 0 bases and J gave up 5 bases, with 15 bases separating them. The CDR3 sequence is 15 residues long. The germline V gene has CDR1 SGHRS and CDR2 YFSETQ. The CDR3 region has the DNA TGCGCCAGCAGCTTGGCCTCGGCAGGGGTGGACGAGCAGTACTTC. Amino acids: CASSLASAGVDEQYF.

The chain joins TRBV18 to TRBJ2-7, with D perhaps matching TRBD1 (6 bases). V was trimmed by 2 bases and J by 2 bases, leaving 10 bases between them. This CDR3 contains 14 residues. Germline assignment: CDR1 KGHSH and CDR2 LQKENI. The CDR3 loop is CASSPNEGAYEQYF. The CDR3 region has the DNA TGTGCCAGCTCACCAAACGAGGGGGCCTACGAGCAGTACTTC.

This clone appeared once. This CDR3 reads CASRQGADTEAFF. CDR3 nucleotides: TGTGCCAGCAGGCAGGGGGCGGACACTGAAGCTTTCTTT. V usage is TRBV2 and J usage is TRBJ1-1; 8 bases map to TRBD1. The junction had 3 bases not matched to a gene; V was cut back by 6 bases and J by 3 bases. In germline, CDR1 is SNHLY, CDR2 FYNNEI. The CDR3 is 13 amino acids.

The DNA of the CDR3 is TGTGCCAGCAGTTCGCCCTCTAGCGTTACTCCCTACGAGCAGTACTTC. Protein sequence: CASSSPSSVTPYEQYF. The gene calls are TRBV28 and TRBJ2-7, with D possibly TRBD2 on 6 matching bases. The CDR3 has 16 residues. Germline V gives CDR1 MDHEN, CDR2 SYDVKM. Trimming removed 4 bases at V and 2 bases at J, with 18 bases between.

This clone has only a few counts. The rearrangement uses TRBV6-1 and TRBJ1-2; 11 positions match TRBD1. The CDR3 loop spans 16 amino acids. V dropped 3 bases and J dropped 7; count of bases not matched to a gene: 10. In germline, CDR1 is MNHNS, CDR2 SASEGT. Here the CDR3 reads CASSEAFGQGAFGYTF. CDR3 bases: TGTGCCAGCAGTGAGGCTTTCGGACAGGGGGCTTTTGGCTACACCTTC.

The table lists this clone with a count of one. The gene calls are TRBV30 and TRBJ2-7; TRBD1 matches 10 bases. The CDR3 is made up of 16 amino acids. Germline V gene data show CDR1 as GTSNPN and CDR2 as SVGIG (reference sequence). The V gene end was trimmed by 2 bases and the J gene end by 0 bases; junction bases not matched to a gene: 7. This chain's CDR3 is CAWSRGRDRGSYEQYF. The DNA of the CDR3 is TGTGCCTGGAGTAGGGGGAGGGACAGGGGCTCCTACGAGCAGTACTTC. The whole variable domain, filled in from reference TRBV30 and TRBJ2-7, reads SQTIHQWPATLVQPVGSPLSLECTVEGTSNPNLYWYRQAAGRGLQLLFYSVGIGQISSEVPQNLSASRPQDRQFILSSKKLLLSDSGFYLCAWSRGRDRGSYEQYFGPGTRLTVT.

The chain has TRBV29-1 and TRBJ1-3; D call uncertain. V lost 0 bases to trimming and J lost 0 bases, with 12 bases between them. Germline-derived CDR1 and CDR2 are SQVTM and ANQGSEA. The CDR3 is 16 amino acids. CDR3 DNA: TGCAGCGTTGAAGACGGACTCCTAGCCTCTGGAAACACCATATATTTT. This gives the protein CSVEDGLLASGNTIYF. Based on the CDR3 plus reference TRBV29-1 and TRBJ1-3, the full variable domain is SAVISQKPSRDICQRGTSLTIQCQVDSQVTMMFWYRQQPGQSLTLIATANQGSEATYESGFVIDKFPISRPNLTFSTLTVSNMSPEDSSIYLCSVEDGLLASGNTIYFGEGSWLTVV.

The table lists this clone with a count of one. The CDR3 region is CASTGVPSTYEQYF. CDR3 DNA: TGTGCCAGCACCGGAGTACCCTCAACCTACGAGCAGTACTTC. The chain combines TRBV6-1 with TRBJ2-7; D call uncertain. Trimming cost V 7 bases and J 2 bases, with 15 bases left between them. The CDR3 totals 14 residues. Germline V gene sequence: CDR1 MNHNS, CDR2 SASEGT.

The chain is built from TRBV7-2 and TRBJ2-7; TRBD1 matches 7 bases. After removal of 3 bases from V and 2 bases from J, the junction contained 7 bases not matched to a gene. The CDR3 contains 15 residues. Germline lookup yields CDR1 SGHTA and CDR2 FQGNSA. For the CDR3, the DNA is TGTGCCAGCAGCTTGTCCAGGACAGGCCCCTACGAGCAGTACTTC. Its translation is CASSLSRTGPYEQYF. The whole variable domain, remainder taken from reference TRBV7-2 and TRBJ2-7, is GAGVSQSPSNKVTEKGKDVELRCDPISGHTALYWYRQSLGQGLEFLIYFQGNSAPDKSGLPSDRFSAERTGGSVSTLTIQRTQQEDSAVYLCASSLSRTGPYEQYFGPGTRLTVT.

The chain links TRBV4-2 to TRBJ1-6; perhaps TRBD1 as D (5 bases). The germline V and J ends were trimmed by 3 bases and 4 bases, with 10 bases remaining between them. There are 15 residues in the CDR3. Germline V gene data show CDR1 as LGHNA and CDR2 as YNFKEQ. CDR3 residues: CASSQDGHYNSPLHF. CDR3 bases: TGTGCCAGCAGCCAGGACGGACATTATAATTCACCCCTCCACTTT.

This clone was recorded a few times. V is TRBV7-9 and J is TRBJ1-4; D might be TRBD1 (6 bases). From germline, CDR1 is SEHNR and CDR2 FQNEAQ (reference sequence). V lost 5 bases and J 13 bases, leaving 23 bases between the germline ends. CDR3 length: 15 residues. In DNA, the CDR3 is TGTGCCAGCAGCCCTCGGGGACACGATGGGGGTTCACTGTTTTTT. Translation: CASSPRGHDGGSLFF.

This rearrangement joins TRBV14 to TRBJ1-3; perhaps TRBD1 as D (5 bases). This CDR3 has 15 residues. V lost 3 bases and J 2 bases, leaving 11 bases between the germline ends. Per germline, CDR1 SGHDN and CDR2 FVKESK. The CDR3 sequence: CASSHRRGTGNTIYF. CDR3 in DNA: TGTGCCAGCAGCCATAGGAGGGGCACTGGAAACACCATATATTTT.

This clone was seen more than once but under ten times. This chain joins TRBV5-4 and TRBJ1-1; the D gene is possibly TRBD1 (5 bases). The ends were cut back, 1 base at V and 8 bases at J, with 9 bases in the middle. Germline lookup yields CDR1 SGHNT and CDR2 YYREEE (reference sequence). The CDR3 consists of 12 residues. The CDR3 sequence is CASSLKDIEAFF. CDR3 nucleotides: TGTGCCAGCAGCTTGAAGGACATCGAAGCTTTCTTT.

The chain joins TRBV13 to TRBJ1-1; 10 nucleotides agree with TRBD1. J lost 3 bases, V lost 2 bases, and 6 bases had no gene match. The V gene's germline CDR1 is PRHDT and CDR2 FYEKMQ (reference sequence). The CDR3 is made up of 16 amino acids. Written as DNA, the CDR3 is TGTGCCAGCAGCTTACGGACAGGGGGACGATACACTGAAGCTTTCTTT. It translates to CASSLRTGGRYTEAFF.

The chain employs TRBV4-1 and TRBJ2-3, with D uncertain. The CDR3 length is 16 residues. Germline V gives CDR1 MGHRA, CDR2 YSYEKL. V dropped 3 bases and J dropped 0 bases, with 13 bases sitting between them. CDR3 nucleotide sequence: TGCGCCAGCAGCCATTCTGCGGCGAGCAGCACAGATACGCAGTATTTT. Translated: CASSHSAASSTDTQYF.

V and J are TRBV7-2 and TRBJ2-3; 8 nucleotides align to TRBD2. Germline V gene data show CDR1 as SGHTA and CDR2 as FQGNSA. The CDR3 consists of 14 residues. V dropped 5 bases and J dropped 7; count of bases not matched to a gene: 8. CDR3 protein: CASSKAGVFHTQYF. DNA of the CDR3: TGTGCCAGCAGCAAAGCGGGGGTGTTTCATACGCAGTATTTT.

This clone was seen more than once but under ten times. The chain recombines TRBV9 with TRBJ2-3, with TRBD2 as a possible D gene (6 bases). Trimming removed 1 base at V and 1 base at J, with 13 bases between. The CDR3 consists of 16 residues. CDR1 and CDR2 from the germline V gene are SGDLS and YYNGEE. The chain's CDR3 is CASSVSTSLGTDTQYF. The CDR3 DNA sequence: TGTGCCAGCAGCGTATCGACTAGTCTGGGCACAGATACGCAGTATTTT.

The V call is TRBV11-2, the J call TRBJ1-1, with D perhaps matching TRBD1 (6 bases). The CDR3 extends over 12 amino acids. The germline V gene has CDR1 SGHAT and CDR2 FQNNGV. V lost 1 base and J lost 10, with 10 bases in between. CDR3 region: CASSLGNRVAFF. The CDR3 DNA reads as TGTGCCAGCAGCTTAGGGAACAGGGTAGCTTTCTTT.

The V call is TRBV11-2, the J call TRBJ2-3; D possibly corresponds to TRBD2 (6 bases). The CDR3 runs to 13 residues. Trimming cost V 1 base and J 4 bases, with 6 bases left between them. Germline V gene data show CDR1 as SGHAT and CDR2 as FQNNGV. CDR3 loop: CASSLGGADTQYF. CDR3 nucleotides: TGTGCCAGCAGCTTAGGGGGGGCAGATACGCAGTATTTT.

The rearrangement uses TRBV14 and TRBJ1-2; D not resolved. V was shortened by 1 base and J by 4 bases, with 22 bases between the two germline ends. This CDR3 is built from 18 residues. Germline CDR1 is SGHDN and CDR2 is FVKESK. DNA for the CDR3: TGTGCCAGCAGCCAAGGACCCAAGAACTTGGGCCTACTCTATGGCTACACCTTC. It yields the protein CASSQGPKNLGLLYGYTF.